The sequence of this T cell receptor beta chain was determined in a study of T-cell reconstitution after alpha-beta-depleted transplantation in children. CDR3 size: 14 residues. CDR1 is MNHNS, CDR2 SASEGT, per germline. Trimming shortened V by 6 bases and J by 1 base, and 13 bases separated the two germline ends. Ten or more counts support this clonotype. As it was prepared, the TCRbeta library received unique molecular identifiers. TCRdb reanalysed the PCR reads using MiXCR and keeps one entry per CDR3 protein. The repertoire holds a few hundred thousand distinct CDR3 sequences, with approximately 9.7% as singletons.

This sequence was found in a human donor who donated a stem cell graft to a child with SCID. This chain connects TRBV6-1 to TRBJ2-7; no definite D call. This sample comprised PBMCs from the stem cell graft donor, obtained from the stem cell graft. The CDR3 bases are TGTGCCAGCAGCTCAGGTTTCCAATCCTACGAGCAGTACTTC. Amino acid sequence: CASSSGFQSYEQYF.